This TCR beta chain was documented in a study of spatial heterogeneity in lung cancer. Study-level information: Sequence detection consistently recorded a greater number of beta-chain than alpha-chain sequences. Each unique TCR and UMI combination was seen more than ten times on average in raw reads.

The time point was: sample taken at primary tumor resection. Whole RNA came from tumor, nontumor lung or frozen PBMC and was sequenced without being sorted. The CDR3 spans 16 residues. The V gene end was trimmed by 1 base and the J gene end by 4 bases; junction bases not matched to a gene: 8. Germline lookup yields CDR1 MDHEN and CDR2 SYDVKM. The library protocol tagged each TCR cDNA with a unique molecular identifier. TCRdb processed the 5' RACE reads anew with MiXCR; each CDR3 protein has one entry. The sample yields around 50,000 distinct CDR3 sequences, 6% to 9.5% seen once. This chain links TRBV28 with TRBJ1-2, with 8 nucleotides matching TRBD1. The clonotype originates from a female donor with early-stage non-small cell lung cancer. Sequences were derived from PBMCs, sampled at surgery. The DNA of the CDR3 is TGTGCCAGCAGTTTATACACGACAGGGGTGGTCTATGGCTACACCTTC. Translated: CASSLYTTGVVYGYTF.